One sample yielded the 15 T cell receptor beta chains listed below, sequenced in a study of T cell clusters in autoimmune cytopenias. Tens of thousands of genome equivalents of blood DNA were amplified for TRB. TRB rearrangements were amplified by touch-down multiplex PCR with mixed TRB-A/B primers. TCRdb re-called the multiplex PCR reads; every CDR3 protein appears as one record, without DNA. Its listing shows some 4,400 distinct CDR3 sequences. The material sequenced was peripheral blood. These receptors all come from a human donor with an autoimmune cytopenia or autoimmune hepatitis (not recorded which).

This clonotype is labeled medium-sized based on frequency. The chain couples TRBV19 to TRBJ1-2; TCRdb gives TRBD1 as the D gene, but with no DNA this cannot be confirmed. Germline CDR1 and CDR2: LNHDA and SQIVND (reference sequence). CDR3 length: 14 amino acids. CDR3 sequence reads: CASSTVNRGSGYTF.

The chain joins TRBV5-6 to TRBJ1-2. CDR3 length equals 14 residues. Looked up from germline, CDR1 is SGHDT and CDR2 is YYEEEE. The CDR3 region is CASSLRELAYGYTF.

The V and J genes are TRBV11-1 and TRBJ2-1; TCRdb lists TRBD1, though no DNA is available to test this call. This CDR3 spans 16 amino acids. Per the germline V gene, CDR1 is SGHAT and CDR2 is FQDESV (reference sequence). CDR3 protein: CASREGTGGSYNEQFF. The variable domain in full, with the rest retrieved from reference TRBV11-1 and TRBJ2-1, is EAEVAQSPRYKITEKSQAVAFWCDPISGHATLYWYRQILGQGPELLVQFQDESVVDDSQLPKDRFSAERLKGVDSTLKIQPAELGDSAMYLCASREGTGGSYNEQFFGPGTRLTVL.

The chain employs TRBV24-1 and TRBJ1-2; TCRdb indicates TRBD1, and absent DNA this call remains unverified. The CDR3 totals 15 residues. The V gene's germline CDR1 is KGHDR and CDR2 SFDVKD. The CDR3 spells CATNRRDIRNYGYTF.

This clonotype registers medium-sized (0.01 to 0.1%) by frequency. CDR3 sequence reads: CASSLARVQGPYEQYF. The chain joins TRBV7-9 to TRBJ2-7. Germline V lookup: CDR1 SEHNR, CDR2 FQNEAQ (reference sequence). The CDR3 is 16 residues long.

The chain has TRBV27 and TRBJ2-7; TCRdb reports TRBD1, a call that lacks DNA to check it against. The CDR3 is 12 amino acids. Germline V gives CDR1 MNHEY, CDR2 SMNVEV (reference sequence). This chain's CDR3 is CASRTAIGEQYF.

This clonotype registers medium-sized (0.01 to 0.1%) by frequency. The gene calls are TRBV6-2 or TRBV6-3 and TRBJ2-5; TCRdb designates TRBD1, a call that cannot be tested without DNA. CDR3 length: 15 residues. From germline, CDR1 is MNHEY and CDR2 SVGEGT. The CDR3 region is CASSYRPSPEETQYF.

This clonotype is identified as medium-sized (0.01 to 0.1%) from frequency. The rearrangement links TRBV13 to TRBJ2-7. CDR3 length: 14 residues. CDR1 and CDR2 (germline): PRHDT, FYEKMQ (reference sequence). Here the CDR3 reads CASSLNPSVHEQYF.

Considering frequency, this clonotype is medium-sized. The chain employs TRBV12-3 or TRBV12-4 and TRBJ1-2; the D call of TRBD1 rests on TCRdb alone, since no DNA is present to check it. The CDR3 loop spans 12 amino acids. CDR3 in amino acids: CASSFAGDGYTF.

The chain links TRBV6-5 to TRBJ2-7; the D call from TCRdb, TRBD1, cannot be confirmed without DNA. The CDR3 sequence is 14 residues long. CDR1 is MNHEY, CDR2 SVGAGI, per germline. The CDR3 is CASKDRATYNEQYF.

V gene TRBV12-3 or TRBV12-4 combines with J gene TRBJ1-2. The CDR3 loop spans 15 amino acids. The CDR3 loop reads CASSLALGRIYGYTF.

V usage is TRBV27 and J usage is TRBJ2-1; TCRdb picks TRBD2, but there is no DNA to check that call. The CDR3 has 16 amino acids. The germline gives CDR1 MNHEY, CDR2 SMNVEV (reference sequence). CDR3 residues: CASNPLSSGGAEKQFF.

The chain joins TRBV6-5 to TRBJ1-1. The CDR3 has 15 amino acids. The germline gives CDR1 MNHEY, CDR2 SVGAGI. This CDR3 is CASSYGIAGHTEAFF.

The chain links TRBV6-6 to TRBJ1-4; the TRBD1 assignment by TCRdb is unverifiable without DNA. The CDR3 is made up of 15 amino acids. The germline V gene encodes CDR1 MNHNY and CDR2 SVGAGI (reference sequence). The CDR3 region is CASSYGQGFVEKLFF.

The chain joins TRBV30 to TRBJ2-7; checking the TCRdb D call of TRBD1 is not possible without DNA. The CDR3 sequence is 14 residues long. Per germline, CDR1 GTSNPN and CDR2 SVGIG (reference sequence). This chain's CDR3 is CAWSPGTGGSEQYF.